These 31 T cell receptor beta chains originate from one sample sequenced in a study of T-cell reconstitution after alpha-beta-depleted transplantation in children. The library targeted TCRbeta and was prepared with unique molecular identifiers. TCRdb used MiXCR to reprocess the PCR reads, holding one entry per CDR3 protein. The sample shows 90,000 to 150,000 distinct CDR3 sequences, 20% to 25% of them seen only once. The specimen comprised PBMCs, mostly from graft donor cells, sampled 180 days after TCRalphabeta/CD19-depleted stem cell transplant. The receptors were gathered from a male patient under 10 years old who had a stem cell transplant for chronic granulomatous disease, so the T cells may come from the graft donor.

There are many counts of this clonotype. V and J are TRBV20-1 and TRBJ1-2; 9 positions agree with TRBD1. Trimming cost V 3 bases and J 0 bases; bases outside gene matches: 2. Per the germline V gene, CDR1 is DFQATT and CDR2 is SNEGSKA (reference sequence). The CDR3 consists of 14 residues. The CDR3 protein is CSASRDRANYGYTF. The CDR3, as DNA: TGCAGTGCTAGCAGGGACAGGGCTAACTATGGCTACACCTTC.

The V call is TRBV5-1, the J call TRBJ2-2, with 7 nucleotides matching TRBD1. V shed 4 bases, J shed 8 bases, and the junction held 5 bases outside the gene matches. The germline gives CDR1 SGHRS, CDR2 YFSETQ. The length of the CDR3 is 13 residues. In DNA form, the CDR3 reads TGCGCCAGCAGCACAGACAGGGCTGGGGAGCTGTTTTTT. Translated: CASSTDRAGELFF.

The rearrangement links TRBV5-1 to TRBJ2-1; 9 bases are a match to TRBD2. Trimming at V came to 2 bases and at J to 0 bases, leaving 18 bases not matched to a gene. Germline V gene data show CDR1 as SGHRS and CDR2 as YFSETQ. The CDR3 has 21 amino acids. The CDR3 nucleotides read TGCGCCAGCAGCTTACTTCGACAGGGAAAGGGCGGGAGGGCCTCCTACAATGAGCAGTTCTTC. Amino acid sequence: CASSLLRQGKGGRASYNEQFF. Full variable domain (remainder filled in from reference TRBV5-1 and TRBJ2-1): KAGVTQTPRYLIKTRGQQVTLSCSPISGHRSVSWYQQTPGQGLQFLFEYFSETQRNKGNFPGRFSGRQFSNSRSEMNVSTLELGDSALYLCASSLLRQGKGGRASYNEQFFGPGTRLTVL.

The table lists this clonotype with many counts. The chain uses TRBV20-1 and TRBJ2-1; a possible D gene is TRBD2 (5 bases). The CDR3 spans 15 residues. The V end was cut by 6 bases, the J end by 3 bases, with 18 bases between. Germline lookup yields CDR1 DFQATT and CDR2 SNEGSKA (reference sequence). The CDR3 DNA is TGCAGTGCCACCCCCACTAGTTTCGGCTACAATGAGCAGTTCTTC. Protein product: CSATPTSFGYNEQFF.

Turning to this clonotype: A junction end diverges from the germline sequence, so it may reflect a read error. This chain links TRBV29-1 with TRBJ2-1; possible D gene TRBD2, 6 bases. The CDR3 runs 13 residues. Germline V gene lookup returns CDR1 SQVTM and CDR2 ANQGSEA. CDR3 sequence: CSVDGSSCNEQFF. CDR3 bases: TGCAGCGTTGACGGGAGCTCCTGCAATGAGCAGTTCTTC.

This clonotype was seen at least ten times. The chain carries TRBV6-5 and TRBJ2-1; 7 bases are shared with TRBD2. Germline V gene sequence: CDR1 MNHEY, CDR2 SVGAGI. The length of the CDR3 is 16 residues. Germline trimming cut 4 bases from V and 0 bases from J; bases unmatched to any gene: 6. The chain's CDR3 is CASSWEAGSSYNEQFF. DNA for the CDR3: TGTGCCAGCAGTTGGGAAGCGGGGAGCTCCTACAATGAGCAGTTCTTC.

This clonotype was seen many times. V is TRBV12-3 or TRBV12-4 and J is TRBJ1-1, with unresolved D. Trimming stripped 3 bases from V and 1 base from J, with 12 bases between. This CDR3 contains 15 residues. The CDR3 DNA reads TGTGCCAGCAGTTTCGTGTTCGCGGCGAACACTGAAGCTTTCTTT. Its protein product is CASSFVFAANTEAFF.

This clonotype came up many times. V usage is TRBV6-5 and J usage is TRBJ2-7; D is unclear. V lost 2 bases, J lost 5 bases, and 13 bases lay in between. CDR1 and CDR2 (germline): MNHEY, SVGAGI. The CDR3 is made up of 14 amino acids. CDR3 protein: CASSYGPTNHEQYF. CDR3 bases: TGTGCCAGCAGTTACGGCCCCACGAACCACGAGCAGTACTTC.

This clonotype has ten or more counts. The rearrangement links TRBV20-1 to TRBJ2-2; the D is unclear. With 6 bases removed from V and 6 bases from J, the gap between germline ends came to 14 bases. Germline lookup yields CDR1 DFQATT and CDR2 SNEGSKA (reference sequence). CDR3 length: 13 residues. The CDR3 DNA follows: TGCAGTGCAAAGCCGACTTCCGCCGGGGAGCTGTTTTTT. Protein sequence: CSAKPTSAGELFF.

The rearrangement joins TRBV11-2 to TRBJ1-1, with TRBD1 matching 9 bases. The V and J ends lost 2 bases and 11 bases, in that order; junction bases with no gene match: 6. Germline loops: CDR1 SGHAT, CDR2 FQNNGV. This CDR3 is built from 13 residues. CDR3 in DNA: TGTGCCAGCAGCTTAAGGGGACAGGGTCGTGCTTTCTTT. It yields the protein CASSLRGQGRAFF.

This clonotype was detected ten times or more. CDR3 coding DNA: TGCAGTGCTAGAGATCCCCCTAGCGCCTACAATGAGCAGTTCTTC. This translates into CSARDPPSAYNEQFF. The rearrangement joins TRBV20-1 to TRBJ2-1, with D perhaps matching TRBD2 (6 bases). Trimming removed 0 bases from V and 2 bases from J, with 11 bases in between. Germline V lookup: CDR1 DFQATT, CDR2 SNEGSKA (reference sequence). The CDR3 sequence is 15 residues long.

In its sample, this clonotype was seen a few times. This chain joins TRBV27 and TRBJ2-2, with D uncertain. The CDR3 has 17 amino acids. V lost 5 bases to trimming and J lost 0 bases, with 16 bases between them. Germline CDR1 reads MNHEY; CDR2 reads SMNVEV (reference sequence). The CDR3 bases are TGTGCCAGCAGTCCTTACACGGGCAGGACGAACACCGGGGAGCTGTTTTTT. Translation: CASSPYTGRTNTGELFF.

V is TRBV10-2 and J is TRBJ2-2; 10 positions agree with TRBD2. V dropped 0 bases and J dropped 0; count of bases not matched to a gene: 4. Looked up from germline, CDR1 is WSHSY and CDR2 is SAAADI. The CDR3 totals 18 residues. The CDR3 DNA reads TGCGCCAGCAGTGAGTCGGCCCTAGCGGGGGCGAACACCGGGGAGCTGTTTTTT. It translates to CASSESALAGANTGELFF.

The table lists this clonotype with a few counts. The rearrangement uses TRBV20-1 and TRBJ1-2, with D unclear. Trimming left V 6 bases short and J 8 bases short, with 10 bases between. Germline V gives CDR1 DFQATT, CDR2 SNEGSKA (reference sequence). This CDR3 is built from 10 residues. The CDR3 DNA reads as TGCAGTGCCTGGACGTTAGGCTACACCTTC. Translation gives CSAWTLGYTF.

The table lists this clonotype with a few counts. The chain has TRBV12-3 or TRBV12-4 and TRBJ2-1; 7 bases agree with TRBD1. The V segment lost 3 bases and the J segment 8 bases; nucleotides outside the gene matches: 10. CDR3 length: 15 residues. Here the CDR3 reads CASSFPDRLVDEQFF. The CDR3 DNA is TGTGCCAGCAGTTTCCCGGACAGGCTTGTAGATGAGCAGTTCTTC.

V and J are TRBV4-3 and TRBJ2-7; unclear D gene. The CDR3 loop spans 16 amino acids. Germline V gives CDR1 LGHNA, CDR2 YSLEER. The V and J ends lost 0 bases and 2 bases respectively, with 14 bases between them. This CDR3 reads CASSQDWRSVAYEQYF. The CDR3 region has the DNA TGCGCCAGCAGCCAAGATTGGCGAAGCGTAGCCTACGAGCAGTACTTC.

The chain joins TRBV4-3 to TRBJ1-2, with a tentative D call TRBD1 (5 bases). The V gene lost 1 base and the J gene lost 2 bases, with 5 bases spanning the gap. Looked up from germline, CDR1 is LGHNA and CDR2 is YSLEER. The CDR3 loop spans 13 amino acids. As DNA, the CDR3 is TGCGCCAGCAGCCAAGGGACAAACTATGGCTACACCTTC. Residues: CASSQGTNYGYTF.

In its sample, this clonotype was seen many times. J is TRBJ2-7 and V is TRBV27, with 12 bases matching TRBD2. The CDR3 is 17 residues long. Looked up from germline, CDR1 is MNHEY and CDR2 is SMNVEV (reference sequence). Trimming at V came to 5 bases and at J to 3 bases, leaving 11 bases not matched to a gene. The CDR3 DNA reads as TGTGCCAGCAGTCTCCGGACTAGCGGGGCTCTTAACTACGAGCAGTACTTC. Its translation is CASSLRTSGALNYEQYF.

The sample holds a few counts of this clonotype. CDR3 sequence reads: CSALNRDNYGYTF. CDR3 sequence (DNA): TGCAGTGCCCTCAACAGGGATAACTATGGCTACACCTTC. This chain joins TRBV20-1 and TRBJ1-2, with a weak D call TRBD1 (6 bases). The germline V and J ends were trimmed by 6 bases and 1 base, with 12 bases remaining between them. This CDR3 is 13 amino acids long. Germline values: CDR1 DFQATT, CDR2 SNEGSKA (reference sequence).

The V and J genes are TRBV7-2 and TRBJ2-7, with 11 positions matching TRBD1. Trimming took 3 bases from V and 7 from J; bases not matched to a gene: 8. Germline assignment: CDR1 SGHTA and CDR2 FQGNSA. CDR3 size: 15 residues. CDR3: CASSFFRTGGGEQYF. CDR3 bases: TGTGCCAGCAGCTTTTTTCGGACAGGGGGCGGGGAGCAGTACTTC.

This clonotype was counted at least ten times. The CDR3: CASSDNREGYTF. The CDR3 DNA reads TGTGCCAGCAGTGACAACAGGGAAGGCTACACCTTC. The chain is built from TRBV28 and TRBJ1-2, with a weak D call TRBD1 (6 bases). This CDR3 is built from 12 residues. Trimming took 5 bases from V and 8 from J, leaving 12 bases between them. CDR1 and CDR2 (germline): MDHEN, SYDVKM.

Many counts were recorded for this clonotype. The rearrangement joins TRBV5-1 to TRBJ2-7; the D gene could be TRBD1 or TRBD2 (5 bases each). This CDR3 comprises 14 residues. In germline, CDR1 is SGHRS, CDR2 YFSETQ. The V end lost 3 bases, the J end lost 2 bases, and 12 bases lay between the germline ends. In nucleotides, the CDR3 is TGCGCCAGCAGCTCCCGGGACGGAGCCTACGAGCAGTACTTC. It encodes CASSSRDGAYEQYF.

The sample holds many counts of this clonotype. The CDR3: CASSFKWREGFYNEQFF. The CDR3 bases are TGTGCCAGCAGCTTTAAGTGGAGGGAAGGATTTTACAATGAGCAGTTCTTC. This chain links TRBV5-6 with TRBJ2-1, with D possibly TRBD2 on 6 matching bases. CDR3 size: 17 residues. Germline lookup yields CDR1 SGHDT and CDR2 YYEEEE. The V and J ends lost 2 bases and 4 bases respectively, with 19 bases between them.

This clonotype has more than one count but fewer than ten. The chain carries TRBV5-1 and TRBJ2-6; the D gene is possibly TRBD1 (5 bases). Deletions cut 4 bases from V and 1 base from J, with 15 bases between. The CDR3 runs to 17 residues. Germline V gives CDR1 SGHRS, CDR2 YFSETQ. The CDR3: CASSPDKSKSGANVLTF. The CDR3 DNA is TGCGCCAGCAGCCCGGACAAAAGTAAGTCTGGGGCCAACGTCCTGACTTTC.

This clonotype came up a few times. V is TRBV5-5 and J is TRBJ1-6, with 9 bases aligning to TRBD1. There are 14 residues in the CDR3. After removal of 0 bases from V and 8 bases from J, the junction contained 0 bases not matched to a gene. From germline, CDR1 is SGHKS and CDR2 YYEKEE (reference sequence). This chain's CDR3 is CASSLDRGHSPLHF. CDR3 bases: TGTGCCAGCAGCTTGGACAGGGGGCATTCACCCCTCCACTTT. Supplemented by reference TRBV5-5 and TRBJ1-6, the full variable domain reads DAGVTQSPTHLIKTRGQQVTLRCSPISGHKSVSWYQQVLGQGPQFIFQYYEKEERGRGNFPDRFSARQFPNYSSELNVNALLLGDSALYLCASSLDRGHSPLHFGNGTRLTVT.

This clonotype was picked up many times. The chain carries TRBV20-1 and TRBJ2-3; D gene ambiguous. V was shortened by 3 bases and J by 5 bases, with 6 bases between the two germline ends. The germline V gene has CDR1 DFQATT and CDR2 SNEGSKA (reference sequence). The CDR3 contains 11 residues. CDR3 nucleotides: TGCAGTGCTAGCTGGAGAGATACGCAGTATTTT. This codes for CSASWRDTQYF.

This clonotype was detected only a few times. The chain links TRBV15 to TRBJ2-3; weak D call: TRBD2 (6 bases). CDR3 length: 14 residues. The V gene lost 2 bases and the J gene lost 5 bases, with 11 bases spanning the gap. Germline V gives CDR1 LNHNV, CDR2 YYDKDF (reference sequence). In nucleotides, the CDR3 is TGTGCCACCAGCAGAACGGGGAGGAGAGATACGCAGTATTTT. Translation gives CATSRTGRRDTQYF.

This clonotype is a singleton in its sample. The chain combines TRBV10-3 with TRBJ1-1; no clear D. The V gene lost 9 bases and the J gene lost 6 bases, with 14 bases spanning the gap. This CDR3 is built from 12 residues. Per the germline V gene, CDR1 is ENHRY and CDR2 is SYGVKD. The CDR3 sequence: CAISTFGAEAFF. The CDR3 bases are TGTGCCATTTCGACATTCGGGGCTGAAGCTTTCTTT.

This chain joins TRBV9 and TRBJ2-1, with 8 bases aligning to TRBD2. There are 15 residues in the CDR3. Germline V lookup: CDR1 SGDLS, CDR2 YYNGEE. The trim removed 4 bases at V and 7 bases at J, leaving 10 bases unmatched. CDR3 sequence (DNA): TGTGCCAGCAGCCCCGGGAGGGGGGAAGGAAATGAGCAGTTCTTC. This gives the protein CASSPGRGEGNEQFF.

This clonotype was found a few times. The chain is built from TRBV5-1 and TRBJ2-5, with TRBD1 identical over 7 bases. Germline V gives CDR1 SGHRS, CDR2 YFSETQ. This CDR3 spans 14 amino acids. Trimming removed 5 bases from V and 4 bases from J; junction bases left unmatched: 8. The CDR3 protein is CASRARGLVETQYF. CDR3 DNA: TGCGCCAGCAGAGCCAGGGGGTTAGTAGAGACCCAGTACTTC.

This clonotype has a count of ten or more. This sequence joins TRBV5-1 and TRBJ2-7; TRBD2 aligns across 11 bases. Germline V lookup: CDR1 SGHRS, CDR2 YFSETQ. The ends lost 2 bases at V and 3 bases at J; junction bases unmatched: 1. The CDR3 sequence is 14 residues long. This CDR3 is CASSFTSGSYEQYF. The CDR3, as DNA: TGCGCCAGCAGCTTTACTAGCGGGAGCTACGAGCAGTACTTC.